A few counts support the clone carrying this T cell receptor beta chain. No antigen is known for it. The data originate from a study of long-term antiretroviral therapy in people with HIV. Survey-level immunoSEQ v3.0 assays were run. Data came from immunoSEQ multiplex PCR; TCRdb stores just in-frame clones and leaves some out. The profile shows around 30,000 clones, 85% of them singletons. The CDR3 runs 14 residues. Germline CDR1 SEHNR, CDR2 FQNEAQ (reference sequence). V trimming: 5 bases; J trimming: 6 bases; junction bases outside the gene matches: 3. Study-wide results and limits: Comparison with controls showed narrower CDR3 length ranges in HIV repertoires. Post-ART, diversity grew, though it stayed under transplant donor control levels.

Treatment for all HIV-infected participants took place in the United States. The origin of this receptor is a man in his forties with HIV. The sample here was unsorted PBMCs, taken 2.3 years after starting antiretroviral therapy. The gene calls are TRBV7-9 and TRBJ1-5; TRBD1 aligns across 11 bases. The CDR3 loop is CASSLGQGGQPQHF. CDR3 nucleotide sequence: TGTGCCAGCAGCCTGGGACAGGGGGGTCAGCCCCAGCATTTT.